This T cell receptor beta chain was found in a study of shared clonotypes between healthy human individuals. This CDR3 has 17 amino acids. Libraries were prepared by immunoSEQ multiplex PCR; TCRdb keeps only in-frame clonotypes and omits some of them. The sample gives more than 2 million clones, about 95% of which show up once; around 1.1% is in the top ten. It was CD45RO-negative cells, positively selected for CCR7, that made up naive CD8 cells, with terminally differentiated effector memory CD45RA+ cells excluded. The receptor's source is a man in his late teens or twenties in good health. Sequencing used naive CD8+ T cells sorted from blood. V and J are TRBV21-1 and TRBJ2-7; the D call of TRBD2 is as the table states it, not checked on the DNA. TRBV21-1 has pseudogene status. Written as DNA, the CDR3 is TGTGCCAGCAGGGAAGGACTAGCGGGGGGAATAGTCCTCGAGCAGTACTTC. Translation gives CASREGLAGGIVLEQYF.